This T cell receptor beta chain appears in the sequencing data of a study of long-term antiretroviral therapy in people with HIV. Regarding the study as a whole: Subsequent to ART, diversity was augmented yet persisted below that of transplant donor controls.

With 3 bases removed from V and 5 bases from J, the gap between germline ends came to 13 bases. Germline lookup yields CDR1 MNHEY and CDR2 SVGAGI. There are 14 residues in the CDR3. Every donor had one or more pre-ART and two or more post-ART PBMC samples. The libraries were made with immunoSEQ v3.0 at survey level. Clones were sequenced by immunoSEQ multiplex PCR, and TCRdb holds only the in-frame ones, with some missing. The sample yields roughly 40,000 clones, roughly 85% seen once. About this clone: The antigen remains undetermined.

This sample comprised unsorted PBMCs, obtained 3.1 years after starting antiretroviral therapy. The chain is built from TRBV6-5 and TRBJ1-1; TRBD1 might be the D (6 bases). The source is a woman between 45 and 65 years old with HIV. CDR3 residues: CASSYNRVDTEAFF. CDR3 DNA: TGTGCCAGCAGTTATAACAGGGTGGATACTGAAGCTTTCTTT.